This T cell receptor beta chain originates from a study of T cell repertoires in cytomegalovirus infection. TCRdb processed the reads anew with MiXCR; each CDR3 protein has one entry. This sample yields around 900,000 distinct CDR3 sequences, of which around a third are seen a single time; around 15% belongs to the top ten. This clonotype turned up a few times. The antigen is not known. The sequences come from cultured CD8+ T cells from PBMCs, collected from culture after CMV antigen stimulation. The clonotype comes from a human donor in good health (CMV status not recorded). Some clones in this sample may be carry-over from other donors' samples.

CDR3 bases: TGTGCCAGCAGTTACTCTACCACCAACTCCTACGAGCAGTACTTC. It yields the protein CASSYSTTNSYEQYF. This chain connects TRBV6-5 to TRBJ2-7; no reliable D call. Trimming pared 0 bases from V and 0 bases from J, leaving 9 bases between. This CDR3 spans 15 amino acids. CDR1 and CDR2 from the germline V gene are MNHEY and SVGAGI.